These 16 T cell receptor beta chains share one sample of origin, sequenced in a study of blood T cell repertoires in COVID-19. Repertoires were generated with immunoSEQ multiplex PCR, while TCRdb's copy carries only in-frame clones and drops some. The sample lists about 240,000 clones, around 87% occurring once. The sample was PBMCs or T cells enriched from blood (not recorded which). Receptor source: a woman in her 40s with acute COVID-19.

CDR3 protein: CASRWQGASYEQYF. The CDR3 bases are TGTGCCAGCAGGTGGCAGGGGGCCTCCTACGAGCAGTACTTC. J is TRBJ2-7 and V is TRBV2, with 8 positions matching TRBD1. The CDR3 spans 14 residues. CDR1 is SNHLY and CDR2 is FYNNEI in the germline V gene. V lost 6 bases and J lost 0; bases outside the gene matches: 4.

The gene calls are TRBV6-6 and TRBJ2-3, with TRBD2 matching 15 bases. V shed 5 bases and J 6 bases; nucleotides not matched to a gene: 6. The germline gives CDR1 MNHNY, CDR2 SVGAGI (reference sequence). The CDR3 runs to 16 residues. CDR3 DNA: TGTGCCAGCAGTCGGACTAGCGGGAGGGGGAGCGATACGCAGTATTTT. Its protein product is CASSRTSGRGSDTQYF.

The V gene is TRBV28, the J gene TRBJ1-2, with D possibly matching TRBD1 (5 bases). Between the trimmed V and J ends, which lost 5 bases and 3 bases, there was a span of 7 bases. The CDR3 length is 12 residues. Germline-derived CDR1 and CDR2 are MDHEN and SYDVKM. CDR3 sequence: CASSGAYYGYTF. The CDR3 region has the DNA TGTGCCAGCAGTGGGGCCTACTATGGCTACACCTTC.

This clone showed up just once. CDR3 loop: CATRVTGSDEQFF. The CDR3 DNA reads TGTGCCACCAGGGTGACAGGGTCAGATGAGCAGTTCTTC. The chain joins TRBV24-1 to TRBJ2-1; 7 nucleotides align to TRBD1. V shed 7 bases and J 8 bases; nucleotides not matched to a gene: 7. Germline V gene sequence: CDR1 KGHDR, CDR2 SFDVKD. The CDR3 runs 13 residues.

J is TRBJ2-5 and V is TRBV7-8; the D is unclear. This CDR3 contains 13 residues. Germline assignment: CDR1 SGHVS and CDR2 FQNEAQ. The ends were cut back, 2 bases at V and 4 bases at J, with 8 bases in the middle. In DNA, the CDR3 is TGTGCCAGCAGCTTACAGGTGGGAGAGACCCAGTACTTC. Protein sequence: CASSLQVGETQYF.

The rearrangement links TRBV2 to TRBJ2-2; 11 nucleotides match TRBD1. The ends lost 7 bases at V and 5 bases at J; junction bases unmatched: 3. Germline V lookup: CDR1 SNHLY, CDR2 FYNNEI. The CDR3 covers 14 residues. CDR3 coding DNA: TGTGCCAGCACTCGGGACAGGGGGACCGGGGAGCTGTTTTTT. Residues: CASTRDRGTGELFF.

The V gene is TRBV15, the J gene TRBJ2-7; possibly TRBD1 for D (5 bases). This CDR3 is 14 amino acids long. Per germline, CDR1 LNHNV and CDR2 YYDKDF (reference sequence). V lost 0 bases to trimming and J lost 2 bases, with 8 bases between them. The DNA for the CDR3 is TGTGCCACCAGCAGAGAGGCGGACACCTACGAGCAGTACTTC. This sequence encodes CATSREADTYEQYF.

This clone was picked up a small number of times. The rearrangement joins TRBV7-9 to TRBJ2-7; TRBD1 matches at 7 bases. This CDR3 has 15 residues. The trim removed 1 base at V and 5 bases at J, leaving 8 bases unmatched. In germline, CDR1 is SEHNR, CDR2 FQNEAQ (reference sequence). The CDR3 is CASSLVLQGTDEQYF. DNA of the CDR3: TGTGCCAGCAGCTTAGTTTTACAGGGGACGGACGAGCAGTACTTC. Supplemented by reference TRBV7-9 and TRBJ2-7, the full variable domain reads DTGVSQNPRHKITKRGQNVTFRCDPISEHNRLYWYRQTLGQGPEFLTYFQNEAQLEKSRLLSDRFSAERPKGSFSTLEIQRTEQGDSAMYLCASSLVLQGTDEQYFGPGTRLTVT.

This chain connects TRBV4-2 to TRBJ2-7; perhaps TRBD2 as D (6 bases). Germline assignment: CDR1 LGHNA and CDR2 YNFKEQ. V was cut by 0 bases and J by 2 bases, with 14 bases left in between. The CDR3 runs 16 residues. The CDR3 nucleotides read TGTGCCAGCAGCCAAGATCTGGGCGGGATAACCTACGAGCAGTACTTC. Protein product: CASSQDLGGITYEQYF.

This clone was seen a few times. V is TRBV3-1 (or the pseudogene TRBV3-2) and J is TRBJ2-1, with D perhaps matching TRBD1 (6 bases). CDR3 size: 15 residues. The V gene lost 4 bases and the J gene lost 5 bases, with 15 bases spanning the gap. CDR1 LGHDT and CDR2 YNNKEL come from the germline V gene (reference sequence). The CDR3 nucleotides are TGTGCCAGCAGCCCCGTCTGGGGGCCCCACAATGAGCAGTTCTTC. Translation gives CASSPVWGPHNEQFF.

The CDR3 sequence: CASSAGTGAGYTF. The CDR3, as DNA: TGTGCCAGCAGCGCCGGGACAGGGGCTGGCTACACCTTC. V usage is TRBV7-3 and J usage is TRBJ1-2, with TRBD1 matching over 10 bases. V lost 5 bases, J lost 7 bases, and 4 bases stayed unmatched. CDR3 length: 13 residues. Germline values: CDR1 SGHTA, CDR2 FQGTGA.

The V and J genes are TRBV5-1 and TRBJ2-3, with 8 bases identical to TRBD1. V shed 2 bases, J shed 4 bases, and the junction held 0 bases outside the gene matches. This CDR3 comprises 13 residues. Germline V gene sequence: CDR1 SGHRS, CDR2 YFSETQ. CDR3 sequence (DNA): TGCGCCAGCAGCTTACAGGGGGCAGATACGCAGTATTTT. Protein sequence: CASSLQGADTQYF.

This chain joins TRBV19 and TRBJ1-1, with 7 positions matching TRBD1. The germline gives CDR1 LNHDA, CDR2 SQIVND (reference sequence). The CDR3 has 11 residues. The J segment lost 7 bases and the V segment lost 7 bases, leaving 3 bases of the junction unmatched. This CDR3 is CASTRQGEAFF. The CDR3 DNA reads TGTGCCAGTACTAGACAGGGTGAAGCTTTCTTT.

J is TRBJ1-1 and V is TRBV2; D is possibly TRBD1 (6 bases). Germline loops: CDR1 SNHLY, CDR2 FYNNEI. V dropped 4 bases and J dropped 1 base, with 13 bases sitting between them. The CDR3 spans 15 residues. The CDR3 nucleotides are TGTGCCAGCAGTGCTTTTACAGGGAGGAACACTGAAGCTTTCTTT. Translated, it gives CASSAFTGRNTEAFF.

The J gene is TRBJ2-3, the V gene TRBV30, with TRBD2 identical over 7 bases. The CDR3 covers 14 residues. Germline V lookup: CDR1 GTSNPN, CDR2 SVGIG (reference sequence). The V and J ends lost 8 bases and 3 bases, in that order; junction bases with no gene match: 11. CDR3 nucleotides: TGTGCCGGCGGACGGGAGGTGAGTACAGATACGCAGTATTTT. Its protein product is CAGGREVSTDTQYF.

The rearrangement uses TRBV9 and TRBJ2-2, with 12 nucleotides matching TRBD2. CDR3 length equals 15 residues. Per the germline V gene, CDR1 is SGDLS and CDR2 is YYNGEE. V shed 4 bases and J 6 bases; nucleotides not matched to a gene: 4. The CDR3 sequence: CASSLRTSGAGELFF. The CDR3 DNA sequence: TGTGCCAGCAGCCTAAGGACTAGCGGGGCCGGGGAGCTGTTTTTT.